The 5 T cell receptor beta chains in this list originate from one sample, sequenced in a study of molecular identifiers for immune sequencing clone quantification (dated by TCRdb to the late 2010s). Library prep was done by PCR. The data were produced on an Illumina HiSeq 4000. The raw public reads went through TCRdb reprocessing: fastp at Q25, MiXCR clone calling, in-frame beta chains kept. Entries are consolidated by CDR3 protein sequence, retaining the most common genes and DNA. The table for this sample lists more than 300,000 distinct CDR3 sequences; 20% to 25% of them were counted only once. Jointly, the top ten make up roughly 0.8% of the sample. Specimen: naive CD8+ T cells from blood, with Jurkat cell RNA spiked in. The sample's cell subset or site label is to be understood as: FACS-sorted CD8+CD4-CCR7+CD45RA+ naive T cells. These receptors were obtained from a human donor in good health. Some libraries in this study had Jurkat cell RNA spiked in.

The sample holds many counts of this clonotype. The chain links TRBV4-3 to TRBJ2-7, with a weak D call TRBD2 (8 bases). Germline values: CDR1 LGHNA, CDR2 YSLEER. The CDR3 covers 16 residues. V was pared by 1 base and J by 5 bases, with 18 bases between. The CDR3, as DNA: TGCGCCAGCAGCCAAGGACAGGGACTAGGAGGCGACGAGCAGTACTTC. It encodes CASSQGQGLGGDEQYF.

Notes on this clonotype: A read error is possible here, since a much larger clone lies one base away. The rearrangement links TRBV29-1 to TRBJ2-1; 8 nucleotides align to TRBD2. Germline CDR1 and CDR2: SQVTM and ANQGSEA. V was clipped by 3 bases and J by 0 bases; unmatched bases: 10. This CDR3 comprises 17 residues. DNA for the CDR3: TGCAGCGTTGAGGACTCCACTAGCGGCGACTCCTACAATGAGCAGTTCTTC. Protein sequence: CSVEDSTSGDSYNEQFF.

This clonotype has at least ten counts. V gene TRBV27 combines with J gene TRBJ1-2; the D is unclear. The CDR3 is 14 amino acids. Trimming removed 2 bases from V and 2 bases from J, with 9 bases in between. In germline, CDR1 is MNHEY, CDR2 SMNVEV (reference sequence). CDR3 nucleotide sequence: TGTGCCAGCAGTTTAAAGGGAAAGAACTATGGCTACACCTTC. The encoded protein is CASSLKGKNYGYTF.

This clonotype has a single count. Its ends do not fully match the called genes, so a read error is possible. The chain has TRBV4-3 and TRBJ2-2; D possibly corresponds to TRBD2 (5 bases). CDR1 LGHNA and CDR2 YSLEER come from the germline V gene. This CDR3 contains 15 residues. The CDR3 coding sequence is TGCGCCAGCAGCCAAGACTCCAGAAGCACCGGGGAGCTGTGTTTT. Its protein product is CASSQDSRSTGELCF.

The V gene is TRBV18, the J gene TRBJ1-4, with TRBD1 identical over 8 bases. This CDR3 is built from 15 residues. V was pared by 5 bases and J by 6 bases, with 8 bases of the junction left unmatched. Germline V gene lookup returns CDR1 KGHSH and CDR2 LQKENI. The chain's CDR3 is CASSSPRQGYEKLFF. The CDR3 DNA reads TGTGCCAGCTCAAGTCCGAGACAGGGGTATGAAAAACTGTTTTTT.